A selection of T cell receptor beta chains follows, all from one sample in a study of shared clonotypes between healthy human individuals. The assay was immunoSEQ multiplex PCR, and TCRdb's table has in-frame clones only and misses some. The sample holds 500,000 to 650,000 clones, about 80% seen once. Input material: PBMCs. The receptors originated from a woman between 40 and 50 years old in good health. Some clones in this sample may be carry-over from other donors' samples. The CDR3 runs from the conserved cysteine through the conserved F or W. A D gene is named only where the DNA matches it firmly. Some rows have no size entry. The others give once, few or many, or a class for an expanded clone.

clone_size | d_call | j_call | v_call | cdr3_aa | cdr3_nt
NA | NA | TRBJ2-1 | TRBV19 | CASSSRDHNEQFF | TGTGCCAGTAGTTCTCGGGACCACAATGAGCAGTTCTTC
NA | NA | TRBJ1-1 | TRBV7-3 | CAGSENLNTEAFF | TGTGCCGGCAGCGAAAACTTGAACACTGAAGCTTTCTTT
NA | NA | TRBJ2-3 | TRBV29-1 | CSVPPRGRGGADTQYF | TGCAGCGTGCCCCCCCGAGGCAGGGGAGGTGCAGATACGCAGTATTTT
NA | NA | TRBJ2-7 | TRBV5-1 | CASSSTPLSYEQYF | TGCGCCAGCAGCTCGACGCCACTCTCCTACGAGCAGTACTTC
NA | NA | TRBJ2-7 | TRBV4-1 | CASSQDRPPYYEQYF | TGCGCCAGCAGCCAAGATCGGCCCCCTTACTACGAGCAGTACTTC
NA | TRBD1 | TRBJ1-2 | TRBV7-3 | CASSPTGNYGYTF | TGTGCCAGCAGCCCGACAGGGAACTATGGCTACACCTTC
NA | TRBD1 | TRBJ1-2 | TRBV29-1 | CSVGQGGNYGYTF | TGCAGCGTGGGACAGGGAGGTAACTATGGCTACACCTTC
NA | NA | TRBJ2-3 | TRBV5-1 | CASSKDSASTDTQYF | TGCGCCAGCAGCAAGGACAGTGCGAGCACAGATACGCAGTATTTT
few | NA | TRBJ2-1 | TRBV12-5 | CASGLAGPNEQFF | TGTGCTAGTGGTTTGGCAGGGCCCAATGAGCAGTTCTTC
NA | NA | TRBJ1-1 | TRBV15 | CATRDNGLKWAFF | TGTGCCACCAGGGACAATGGATTGAAGTGGGCTTTCTTT
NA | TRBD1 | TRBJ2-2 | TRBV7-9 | CASSSTGFASTGELFF | TGTGCCAGCAGCTCGACAGGGTTTGCATCCACCGGGGAGCTGTTTTTT
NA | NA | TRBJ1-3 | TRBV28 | CASSPGLAIGNTIYF | TGTGCCAGCAGTCCAGGATTGGCCATTGGAAACACCATATATTTT
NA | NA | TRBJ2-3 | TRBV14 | CASSQGRTYTDTQYF | TGTGCCAGCAGCCAGGGGCGGACCTACACAGATACGCAGTATTTT
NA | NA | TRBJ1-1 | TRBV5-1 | CASSLPVRGSEAFF | TGCGCCAGCAGCTTGCCGGTCAGGGGATCTGAAGCTTTCTTT
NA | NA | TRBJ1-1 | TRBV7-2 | CASSLDPQGEAFF | TGTGCCAGCAGCTTAGATCCGCAGGGTGAAGCTTTCTTT
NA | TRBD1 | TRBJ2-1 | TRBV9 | CASSVVGSGGDEQFF | TGTGCCAGCAGCGTAGTAGGCTCAGGGGGCGATGAGCAGTTCTTC
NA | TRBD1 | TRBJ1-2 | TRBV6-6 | CASSLGQGAYGYTF | TGTGCCAGCAGTTTGGGACAGGGGGCGTATGGCTACACCTTC
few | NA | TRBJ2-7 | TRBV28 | CASSVGPLEQYF | TGTGCCAGCAGTGTGGGACCCCTCGAGCAGTACTTC
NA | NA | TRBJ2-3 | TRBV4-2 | CASSQGEGGTIDTQYF | TGTGCCAGCAGCCAAGGTGAGGGGGGTACGATCGATACGCAGTATTTT
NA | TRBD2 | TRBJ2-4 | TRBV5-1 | CASRATSGSDGAKNIQYF | TGCGCCAGCAGGGCTACTAGCGGGAGTGATGGAGCCAAAAACATTCAGTACTTC
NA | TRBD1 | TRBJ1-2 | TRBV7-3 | CASSYSGGSGYTF | TGTGCCAGCAGCTACTCAGGGGGCTCGGGCTACACCTTC
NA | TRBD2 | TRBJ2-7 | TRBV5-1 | CASSDSSGRGEQYF | TGCGCCAGCAGCGACTCAAGCGGGAGGGGCGAGCAGTACTTC
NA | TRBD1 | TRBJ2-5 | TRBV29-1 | CSVSVGTGRETQYF | TGCAGCGTTTCGGTCGGGACAGGGAGAGAGACCCAGTACTTC
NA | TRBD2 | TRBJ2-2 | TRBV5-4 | CASSLEASGNTGELFF | TGTGCCAGCAGCTTGGAGGCTAGCGGTAACACCGGGGAGCTGTTTTTT
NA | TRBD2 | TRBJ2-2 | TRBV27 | CAVQGTSGRGANTGELFF | TGTGCCGTCCAAGGGACTAGCGGTCGGGGGGCGAACACCGGGGAGCTGTTTTTT
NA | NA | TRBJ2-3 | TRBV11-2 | CASSSPSRDTQYF | TGTGCCAGCAGCTCCCCCTCACGAGATACGCAGTATTTT
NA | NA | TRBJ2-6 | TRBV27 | CASSLVSGANVLTF | TGTGCCAGCAGTTTAGTATCTGGGGCCAACGTCCTGACTTTC
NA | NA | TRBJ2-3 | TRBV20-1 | CSARRVDTQYF | TGCAGTGCTAGGAGGGTGGATACGCAGTATTTT
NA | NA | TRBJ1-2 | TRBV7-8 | CASSLNLYGYTF | TGTGCCAGCAGCTTAAATCTCTATGGCTACACCTTC